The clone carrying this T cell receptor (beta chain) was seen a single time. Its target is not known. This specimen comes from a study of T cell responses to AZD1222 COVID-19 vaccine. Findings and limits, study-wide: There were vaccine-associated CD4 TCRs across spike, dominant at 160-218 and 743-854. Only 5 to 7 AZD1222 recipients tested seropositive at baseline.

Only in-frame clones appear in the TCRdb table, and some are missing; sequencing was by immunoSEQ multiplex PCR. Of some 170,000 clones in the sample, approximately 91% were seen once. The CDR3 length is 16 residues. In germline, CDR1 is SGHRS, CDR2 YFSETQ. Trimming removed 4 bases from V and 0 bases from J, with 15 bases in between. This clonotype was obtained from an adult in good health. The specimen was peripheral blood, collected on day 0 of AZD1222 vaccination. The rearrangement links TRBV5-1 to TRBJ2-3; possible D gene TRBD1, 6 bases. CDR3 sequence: CASSVPQGFSTDTQYF. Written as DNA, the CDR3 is TGCGCCAGCAGCGTACCACAGGGATTTAGCACAGATACGCAGTATTTT.